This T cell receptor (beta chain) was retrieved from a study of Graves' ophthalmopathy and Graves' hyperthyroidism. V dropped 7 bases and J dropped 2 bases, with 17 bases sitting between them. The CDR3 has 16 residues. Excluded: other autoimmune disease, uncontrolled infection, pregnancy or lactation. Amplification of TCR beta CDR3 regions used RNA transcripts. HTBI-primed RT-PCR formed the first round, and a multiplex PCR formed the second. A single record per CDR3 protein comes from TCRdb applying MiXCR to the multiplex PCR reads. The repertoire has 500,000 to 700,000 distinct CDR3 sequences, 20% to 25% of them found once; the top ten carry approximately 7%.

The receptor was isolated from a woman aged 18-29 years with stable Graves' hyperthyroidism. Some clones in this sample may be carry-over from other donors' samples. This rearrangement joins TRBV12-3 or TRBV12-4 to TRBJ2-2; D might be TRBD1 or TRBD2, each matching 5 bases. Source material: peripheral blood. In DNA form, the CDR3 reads TGTGCCAGCACCTCAAACGGGGCCTTAAACACCGGGGAGCTGTTTTTT. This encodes CASTSNGALNTGELFF.